This T cell receptor beta chain was sequenced during a study of shared clonotypes between healthy human individuals (dated by TCRdb to about 2020). Describing the broader study: The cohort included three men and a couple of women between 18 and 49 years of age. To increase sequencing depth and limit assay-specific biases, different laboratories used diverse techniques to prepare libraries and sequence TCR repertoires. Each donor's leukapheresis produced roughly between roughly 0.85 and 9.5 billion PBMCs. For each donor, three plates each were used for CD4 naive and CD4 memory, two plates were used for CD8 naive, and one plate was used for CD8 memory. To estimate repertoire size and how much clonotype sharing occurs between individuals, the study deeply sequenced the blood TCR repertoires of roughly 5 healthy adults. What the research found in general, with its limitations: Compared with non-shared clonotypes, clonotypes shared by all four sorted-subset donors had higher generation probabilities. The small number of donors limited the genetic and exposure-history diversity represented. When four donors were compared, the shared fraction of clonotypes was about 5% for naive CD4, more than 3% for naive CD8, more than 2% for memory CD4, and 0.4% for memory CD8. Incomplete sequencing was indicated by rarefaction of sorted-subset datasets, despite the large sequencing depth. Based on pairwise subsampling, the degree of clonotype sharing among donors was expected to be affected by sequencing depth. Naive subsets generally had larger estimated clonotype richness than memory subsets. Only blood was sampled, and tissue TCR repertoires likely differ from those in blood.

TCR CDR3 regions were amplified from genomic DNA by multiplex PCR using the deep immunoSEQ assay. Extracted genomic DNA from each cell subset was distributed evenly across all wells of several immunoSEQ 96-well plates, and each plate was treated as a replicate. For sorted subsets, around 200 ng genomic DNA, equal to 25,000 to 35,000 T cell genomes, was loaded into each replicate PCR. The purified libraries were quantified using a Qubit 3.0 fluorometer, sized with a Bioanalyzer 2100, and then quantified again using the KAPA Library Quantification kit. Each immunoSEQ 96-well plate was sequenced on its own single-read 150-cycle Illumina NextSeq 550 flow cell. As for the authors' bioinformatics: Because the immunoSEQ output included only junctional sequences and no quality scores, the filtering could not be the same as the filtering used for full-length reads. Sequences were annotated with PyIR, a Python wrapper for IgBLAST v1.9, and V/J genes and CDR3 were assigned using IMGT germline references. Reads were removed for weak V/J assignments (E-value above 1e-6), missing CDR3, stop codons, out-of-frame junctions, or ambiguous translated residues. V3J clonotypes were defined by identical inferred V gene, J gene, and CDR3 amino acid sequence. To compute the percentage overlap between repertoires, the number of shared unique clonotypes was divided by the size of the smaller repertoire. Richness of each repertoire was evaluated using RTK rarefaction, the Chao1 estimator, and Recon v2.1 estimates of unobserved clonotypes. OLGA was used to compute generation probabilities for all TCRbeta clonotypes that the gDNA method yielded from a handful of donors. As stored in TCRdb, this immuneACCESS dataset retains in-frame rearrangements with V and J assigned. A fraction of the clones does not appear; measured against another copy, unresolved V genes explain less than half of the discrepancy, and the remainder lacks a known reason. D and trimming come from the DNA, and the V and J calls and clone size come from that table. A total of a few hundred thousand clones appear in this sample, about 96% of them only once. Around 0.057% of the sample goes to the ten largest clones.

Via the germline V gene (reference sequence), CDR1 is GTSNPN and CDR2 SVGIG. V is cut by 0 bases and J by 0 bases, and the space between the germline ends is 18 bases. CDR3 length: 18 amino acids, cysteine to phenylalanine. Just the 54-base CDR3 DNA is kept, in frame starting at base 1. The donors were healthy, HIV-negative adults with no recently reported acute infections or vaccinations. Every donor was a Caucasian adult living in Nashville, Tennessee, USA. CD4+ T cells were enriched by magnetic negative selection, after which naive cells were positively selected on CD45RA and the negative fraction was taken as the memory subset. Blood was collected by leukapheresis, and PBMCs were isolated by Ficoll-Histopaque density gradient centrifugation and then cryopreserved in liquid nitrogen vapor phase. Purity and quantity of every magnetically sorted T cell population were checked by analytical flow cytometry. Genomic DNA was isolated from every sorted fraction and measured by UV absorbance on a Nanodrop 2000c.

Remarks on this clone: Its antigen is unknown. Per-base qualities were not stored, and no clone one base away is much larger.

Sequenced material: naive CD4+ T cells sorted from blood. The intended sense of this specimen's cell subset or site label: CD45RA+ positively selected. This clonotype was obtained from a woman aged 30 to 39 in good health. Recombination linked TRBV30 to TRBJ2-1; confidence is insufficient to name the D gene. The nucleotide sequence is given as TGTGCCTGGAGTGTCCCACGGAATGCCCTCAGCTCCTACAATGAGCAGTTCTTC. Its translation is CAWSVPRNALSSYNEQFF.